This TCR beta chain was captured in a study of shared clonotypes between healthy human individuals. Study information: The plates for each donor numbered three CD4 naive, three CD4 memory, two CD8 naive and one CD8 memory. Study outcomes and limitations: Non-shared clonotypes were found to have lower generation probabilities than the clonotypes that were shared by all four of the sorted-subset donors. The study drew on few donors, limiting represented genetic and exposure-history diversity.

The germline V gene has CDR1 MNHNS and CDR2 SASEGT. J lost 5 bases, V lost 2 bases, and 10 bases had no gene match. This CDR3 is built from 16 residues. On this clone itself: Its specificity is not known.

Assay execution proceeded at the deep level. Using immunoSEQ multiplex PCR, the repertoire was profiled, and TCRdb retains in-frame clones only, with some absent. The data show over 400,000 clones, roughly 95% seen once. The clonotype comes from a woman aged 25-40 years in good health. The sequencing sample was made of naive CD4+ T cells sorted from blood. The sample's subset: CD45RA+ positively selected. The J gene is TRBJ2-7, the V gene TRBV6-1; TRBD2 matches at 9 bases. The CDR3 DNA follows: TGTGCCAGCAGTGAAAGAGGGGCTAGCGGGATGAACGAGCAGTACTTC. Translated: CASSERGASGMNEQYF.